This note documents a single T cell receptor beta chain sequence. The data were taken from a study of blood T cell repertoires in COVID-19. Study summary: COVID-19 samples collected from the United States, Italy and Spain covered acute and convalescent phases. In each case, the material was cDNA or gDNA derived from T cells, B-cell-depleted T cells, or PBMCs.

The CDR3 consists of 13 residues. V was cut by 4 bases and J by 8 bases, with 14 bases left in between. The germline V gene has CDR1 SGHNT and CDR2 YYREEE (reference sequence). Authors' processing steps: Nucleated cell counts were estimated from reference gene primer amplification. TCRdb's table, derived via immunoSEQ multiplex PCR, lists solely in-frame clones and lacks some. The D gene and trimming were derived from the DNA, and the V and J assignments and clone size from that table. The table has about 58,000 clones, about 88% seen once. J is TRBJ2-3 and V is TRBV5-4; maybe TRBD2 (7 bases). Material: peripheral blood. This sequence was found in a woman in her seventies with active COVID-19. CDR3 in DNA: TGTGCCAGCAGCCCCCGGGGGGCGAGTACGCAGTATTTT. Translating gives CASSPRGASTQYF.